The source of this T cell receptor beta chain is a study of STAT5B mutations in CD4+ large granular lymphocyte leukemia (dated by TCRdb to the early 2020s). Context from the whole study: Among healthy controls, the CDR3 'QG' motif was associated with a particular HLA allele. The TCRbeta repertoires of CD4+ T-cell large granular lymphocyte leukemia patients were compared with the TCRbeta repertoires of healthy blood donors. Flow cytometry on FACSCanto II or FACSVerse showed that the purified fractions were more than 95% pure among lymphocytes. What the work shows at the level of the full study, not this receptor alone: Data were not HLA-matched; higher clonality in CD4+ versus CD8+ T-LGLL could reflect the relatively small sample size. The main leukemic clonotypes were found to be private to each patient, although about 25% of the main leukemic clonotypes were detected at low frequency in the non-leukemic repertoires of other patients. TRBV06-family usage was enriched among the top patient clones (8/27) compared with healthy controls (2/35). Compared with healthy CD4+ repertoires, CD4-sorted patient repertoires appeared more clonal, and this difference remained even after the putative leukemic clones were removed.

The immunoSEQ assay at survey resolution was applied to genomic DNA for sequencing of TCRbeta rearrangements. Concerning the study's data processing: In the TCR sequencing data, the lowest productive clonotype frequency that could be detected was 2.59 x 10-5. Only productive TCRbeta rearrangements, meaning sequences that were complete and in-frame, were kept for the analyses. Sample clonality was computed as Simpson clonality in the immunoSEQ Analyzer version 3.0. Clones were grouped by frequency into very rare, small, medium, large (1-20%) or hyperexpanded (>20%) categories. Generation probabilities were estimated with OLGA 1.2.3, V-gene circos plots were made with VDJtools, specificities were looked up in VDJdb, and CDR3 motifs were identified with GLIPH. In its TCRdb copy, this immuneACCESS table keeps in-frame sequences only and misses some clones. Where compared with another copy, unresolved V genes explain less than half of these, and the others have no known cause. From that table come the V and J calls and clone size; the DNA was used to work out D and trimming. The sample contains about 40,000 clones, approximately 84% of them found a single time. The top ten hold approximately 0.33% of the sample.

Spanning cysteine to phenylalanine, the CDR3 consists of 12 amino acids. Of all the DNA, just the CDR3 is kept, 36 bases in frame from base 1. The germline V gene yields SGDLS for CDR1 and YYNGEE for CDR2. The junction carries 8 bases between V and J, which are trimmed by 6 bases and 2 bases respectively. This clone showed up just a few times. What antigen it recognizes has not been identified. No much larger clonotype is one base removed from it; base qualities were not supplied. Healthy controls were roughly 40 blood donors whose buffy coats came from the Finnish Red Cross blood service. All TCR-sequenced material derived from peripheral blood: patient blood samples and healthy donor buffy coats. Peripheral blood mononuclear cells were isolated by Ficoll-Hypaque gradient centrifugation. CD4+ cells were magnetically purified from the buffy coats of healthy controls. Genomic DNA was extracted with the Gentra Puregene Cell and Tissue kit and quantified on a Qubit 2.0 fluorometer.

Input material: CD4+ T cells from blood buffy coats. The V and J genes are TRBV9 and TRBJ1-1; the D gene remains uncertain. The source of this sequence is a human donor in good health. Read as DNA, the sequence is TGTGCCAGCACCCCGGCTAACACTGAAGCTTTCTTT. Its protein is CASTPANTEAFF.